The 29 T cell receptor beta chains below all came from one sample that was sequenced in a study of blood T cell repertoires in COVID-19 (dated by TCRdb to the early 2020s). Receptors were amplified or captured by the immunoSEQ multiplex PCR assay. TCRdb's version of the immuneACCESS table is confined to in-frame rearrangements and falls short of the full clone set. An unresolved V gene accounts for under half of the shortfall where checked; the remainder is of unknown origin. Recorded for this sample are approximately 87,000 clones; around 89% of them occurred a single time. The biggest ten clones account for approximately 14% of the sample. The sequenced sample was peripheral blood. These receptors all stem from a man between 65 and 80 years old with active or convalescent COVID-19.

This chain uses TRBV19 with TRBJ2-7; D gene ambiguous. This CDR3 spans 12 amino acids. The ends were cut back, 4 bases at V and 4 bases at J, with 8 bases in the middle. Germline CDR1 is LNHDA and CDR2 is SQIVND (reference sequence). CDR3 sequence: CASSNLNYEQYF. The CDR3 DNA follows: TGTGCCAGTAGTAACCTAAATTACGAGCAGTACTTC.

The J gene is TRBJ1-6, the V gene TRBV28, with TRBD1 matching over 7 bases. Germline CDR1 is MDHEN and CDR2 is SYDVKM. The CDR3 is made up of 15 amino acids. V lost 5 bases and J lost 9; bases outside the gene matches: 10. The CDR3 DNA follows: TGTGCCAGCAGTCCCCCAGGGGGGACTAGTTCACCCCTCCACTTT. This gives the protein CASSPPGGTSSPLHF.

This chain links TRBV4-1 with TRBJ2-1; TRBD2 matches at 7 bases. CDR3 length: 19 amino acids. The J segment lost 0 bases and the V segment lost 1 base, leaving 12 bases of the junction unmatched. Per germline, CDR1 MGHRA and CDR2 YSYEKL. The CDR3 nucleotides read TGCGCCAGCAGCCAAGGCGGGAGTATAAGGGGATTCTCCTACAATGAGCAGTTCTTC. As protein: CASSQGGSIRGFSYNEQFF.

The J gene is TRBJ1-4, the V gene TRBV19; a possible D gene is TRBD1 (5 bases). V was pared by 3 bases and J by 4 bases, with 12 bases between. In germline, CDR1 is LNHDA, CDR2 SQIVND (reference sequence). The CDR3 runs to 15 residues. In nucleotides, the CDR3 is TGTGCCAGTAGTATTTTGGCAGGGCGTAATGAAAAACTGTTTTTT. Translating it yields CASSILAGRNEKLFF.

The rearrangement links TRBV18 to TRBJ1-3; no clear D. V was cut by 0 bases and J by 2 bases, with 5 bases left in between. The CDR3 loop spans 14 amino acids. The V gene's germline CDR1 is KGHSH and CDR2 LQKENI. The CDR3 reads CASSPPSAGNTIYF. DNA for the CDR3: TGTGCCAGCTCACCACCATCTGCTGGAAACACCATATATTTT. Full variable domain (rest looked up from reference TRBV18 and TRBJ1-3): NAGVMQNPRHLVRRRGQEARLRCSPMKGHSHVYWYRQLPEEGLKFMVYLQKENIIDESGMPKERFSAEFPKEGPSILRIQQVVRGDSAAYFCASSPPSAGNTIYFGEGSWLTVV.

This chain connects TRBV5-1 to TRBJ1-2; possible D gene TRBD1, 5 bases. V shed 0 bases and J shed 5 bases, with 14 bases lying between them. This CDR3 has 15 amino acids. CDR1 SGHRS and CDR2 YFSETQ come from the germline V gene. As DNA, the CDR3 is TGCGCCAGCAGCTTGGGAATACAGGAAGGATATGGCTACACCTTC. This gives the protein CASSLGIQEGYGYTF.

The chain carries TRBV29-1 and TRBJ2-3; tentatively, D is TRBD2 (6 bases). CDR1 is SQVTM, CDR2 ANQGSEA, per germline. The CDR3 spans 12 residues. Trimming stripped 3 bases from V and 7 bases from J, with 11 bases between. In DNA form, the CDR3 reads TGCAGCGTTGAGGCTAGCGCCTATACGCAGTATTTT. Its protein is CSVEASAYTQYF.

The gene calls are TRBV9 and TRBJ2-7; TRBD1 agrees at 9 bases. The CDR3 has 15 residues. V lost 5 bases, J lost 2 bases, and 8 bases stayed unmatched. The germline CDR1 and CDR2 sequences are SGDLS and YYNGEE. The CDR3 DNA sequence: TGTGCCAGCAGTGCCCGACAGGGGGGCGCCTACGAGCAGTACTTC. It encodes CASSARQGGAYEQYF.

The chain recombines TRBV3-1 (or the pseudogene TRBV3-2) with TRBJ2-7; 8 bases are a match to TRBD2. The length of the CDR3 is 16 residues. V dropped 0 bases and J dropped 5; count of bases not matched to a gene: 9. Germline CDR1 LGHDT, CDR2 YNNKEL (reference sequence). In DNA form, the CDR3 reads TGTGCCAGCAGCCAAGATGGCGGGACTAGGCGCCACGAGCAGTACTTC. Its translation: CASSQDGGTRRHEQYF.

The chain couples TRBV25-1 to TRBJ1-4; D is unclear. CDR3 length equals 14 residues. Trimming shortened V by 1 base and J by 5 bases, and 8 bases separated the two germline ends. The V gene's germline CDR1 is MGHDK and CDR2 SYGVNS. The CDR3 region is CASSEWGENEKLFF. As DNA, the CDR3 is TGTGCCAGCAGTGAATGGGGAGAGAATGAAAAACTGTTTTTT.

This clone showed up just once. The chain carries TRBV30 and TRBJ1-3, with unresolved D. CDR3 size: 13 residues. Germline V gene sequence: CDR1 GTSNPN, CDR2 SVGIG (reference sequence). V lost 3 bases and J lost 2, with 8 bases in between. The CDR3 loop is CAWSASTGNTIYF. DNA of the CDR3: TGTGCCTGGAGCGCGTCGACTGGAAACACCATATATTTT.

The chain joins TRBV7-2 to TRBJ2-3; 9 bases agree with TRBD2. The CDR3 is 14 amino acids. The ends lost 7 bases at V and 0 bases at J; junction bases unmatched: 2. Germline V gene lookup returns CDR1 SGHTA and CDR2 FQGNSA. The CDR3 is CASTSGISTDTQYF. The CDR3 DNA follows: TGTGCCAGCACTAGCGGGATTAGCACAGATACGCAGTATTTT.

The DNA for the CDR3 is TGTGCCAGTAGTATCCCTTACAGGTTGGAGACCCAGTACTTC. Translated: CASSIPYRLETQYF. The chain has TRBV19 and TRBJ2-5, with D possibly TRBD1 on 5 matching bases. The CDR3 is made up of 14 amino acids. The V gene's germline CDR1 is LNHDA and CDR2 SQIVND (reference sequence). V gave up 3 bases and J gave up 5 bases, with 13 bases separating them.

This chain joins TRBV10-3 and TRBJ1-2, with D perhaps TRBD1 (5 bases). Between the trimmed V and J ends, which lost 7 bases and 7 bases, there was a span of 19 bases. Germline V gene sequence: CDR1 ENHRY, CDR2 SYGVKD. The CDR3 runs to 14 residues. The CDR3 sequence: CAINDGGVRVGYTF. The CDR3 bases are TGTGCCATCAACGACGGAGGGGTGCGGGTTGGCTACACCTTC.

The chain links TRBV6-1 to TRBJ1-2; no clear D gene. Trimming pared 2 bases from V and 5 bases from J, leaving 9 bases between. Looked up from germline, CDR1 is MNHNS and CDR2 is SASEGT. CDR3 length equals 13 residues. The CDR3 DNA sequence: TGTGCCAGCAGTGAATTGGCAGATTATGGCTACACCTTC. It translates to CASSELADYGYTF.

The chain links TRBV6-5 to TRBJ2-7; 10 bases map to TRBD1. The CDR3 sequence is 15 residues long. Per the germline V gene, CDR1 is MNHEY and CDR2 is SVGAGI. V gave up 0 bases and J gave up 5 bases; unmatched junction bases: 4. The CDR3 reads CASSYSGQGTHEQYF. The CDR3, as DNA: TGTGCCAGCAGTTACTCGGGACAGGGGACCCACGAGCAGTACTTC.

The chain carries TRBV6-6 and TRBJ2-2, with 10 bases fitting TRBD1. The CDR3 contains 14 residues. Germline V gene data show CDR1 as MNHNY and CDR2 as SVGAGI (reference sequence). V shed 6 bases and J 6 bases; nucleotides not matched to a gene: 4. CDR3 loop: CASSRDRGSGELFF. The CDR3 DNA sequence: TGTGCCAGCAGCCGGGACAGGGGTTCCGGGGAGCTGTTTTTT.

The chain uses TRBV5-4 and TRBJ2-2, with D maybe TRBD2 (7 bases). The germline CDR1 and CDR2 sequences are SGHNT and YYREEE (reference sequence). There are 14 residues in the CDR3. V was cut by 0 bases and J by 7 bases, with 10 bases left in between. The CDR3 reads CASSLDGGRGELFF. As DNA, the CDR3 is TGTGCCAGCAGCTTGGACGGGGGGCGCGGGGAGCTGTTTTTT.

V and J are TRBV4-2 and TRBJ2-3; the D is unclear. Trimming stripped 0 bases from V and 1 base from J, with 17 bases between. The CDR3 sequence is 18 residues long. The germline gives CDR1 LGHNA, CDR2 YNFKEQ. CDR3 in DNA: TGTGCCAGCAGCCAAGATTTGTTTAGAGCTCGCCGCACAGATACGCAGTATTTT. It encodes CASSQDLFRARRTDTQYF.

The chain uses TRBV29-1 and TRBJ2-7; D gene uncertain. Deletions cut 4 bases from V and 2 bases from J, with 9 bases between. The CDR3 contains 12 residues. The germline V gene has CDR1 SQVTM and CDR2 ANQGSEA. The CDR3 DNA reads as TGCAGCGTTGTGCGGAGCGCCTACGAGCAGTACTTC. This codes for CSVVRSAYEQYF.

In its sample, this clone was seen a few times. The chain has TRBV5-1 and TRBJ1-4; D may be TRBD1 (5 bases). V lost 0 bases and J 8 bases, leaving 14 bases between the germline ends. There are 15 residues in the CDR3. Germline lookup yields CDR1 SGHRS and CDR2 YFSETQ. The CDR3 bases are TGCGCCAGCAGCTTGGGTGCGGGGGGAGGCGAAAAACTGTTTTTT. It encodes CASSLGAGGGEKLFF.

The CDR3 DNA is TGTGCCAGCAGTGCAGGACTAGTACCCTACAATGAGCAGTTCTTC. It translates to CASSAGLVPYNEQFF. The V call is TRBV6-4, the J call TRBJ2-1; 7 bases map to TRBD2. This CDR3 contains 15 residues. Germline V lookup: CDR1 MRHNA, CDR2 SNTAGT. V dropped 4 bases and J dropped 2; count of bases not matched to a gene: 5.

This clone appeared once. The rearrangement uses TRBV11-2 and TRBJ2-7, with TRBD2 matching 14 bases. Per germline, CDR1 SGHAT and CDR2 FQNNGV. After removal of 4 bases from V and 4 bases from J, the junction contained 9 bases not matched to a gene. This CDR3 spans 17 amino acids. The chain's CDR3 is CASSSATSGRAGYEQYF. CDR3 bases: TGTGCCAGCAGCTCTGCGACTAGCGGGAGGGCCGGGTACGAGCAGTACTTC.

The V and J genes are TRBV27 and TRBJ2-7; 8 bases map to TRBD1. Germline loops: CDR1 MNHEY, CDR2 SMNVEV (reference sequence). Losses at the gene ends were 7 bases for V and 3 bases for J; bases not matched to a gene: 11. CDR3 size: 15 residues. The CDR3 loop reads CASKNPGQAYYEQYF. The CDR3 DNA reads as TGTGCCAGCAAGAATCCGGGACAGGCATACTACGAGCAGTACTTC.

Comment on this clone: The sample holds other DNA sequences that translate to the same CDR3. CDR3 in amino acids: CASSSDRGSYNEQFF. CDR3 bases: TGTGCCAGCAGCTCGGACAGGGGTTCCTACAATGAGCAGTTCTTC. V is TRBV7-2 and J is TRBJ2-1, with TRBD1 identical over 9 bases. V dropped 4 bases and J dropped 1; count of bases not matched to a gene: 2. The CDR3 runs 15 residues. Germline values: CDR1 SGHTA, CDR2 FQGNSA.

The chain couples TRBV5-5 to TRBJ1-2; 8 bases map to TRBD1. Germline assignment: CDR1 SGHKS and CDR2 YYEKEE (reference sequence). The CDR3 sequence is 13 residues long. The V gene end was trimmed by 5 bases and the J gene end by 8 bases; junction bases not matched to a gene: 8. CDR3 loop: CASRRPGGGGYTF. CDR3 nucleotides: TGTGCCAGCAGGCGGCCAGGGGGCGGGGGCTACACCTTC. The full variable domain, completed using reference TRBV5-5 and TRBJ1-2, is DAGVTQSPTHLIKTRGQQVTLRCSPISGHKSVSWYQQVLGQGPQFIFQYYEKEERGRGNFPDRFSARQFPNYSSELNVNALLLGDSALYLCASRRPGGGGYTFGSGTRLTVV.

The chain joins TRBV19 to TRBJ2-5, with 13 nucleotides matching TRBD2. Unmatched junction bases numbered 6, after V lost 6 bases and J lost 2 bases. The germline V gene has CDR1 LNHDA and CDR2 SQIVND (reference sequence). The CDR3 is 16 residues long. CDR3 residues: CASSLAGLAGQETQYF. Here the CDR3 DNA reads TGTGCCAGTAGCTTAGCGGGACTAGCGGGGCAAGAGACCCAGTACTTC.

The CDR3 region is CATSDSKRSASYGYTF. The CDR3 nucleotides read TGTGCCACCAGTGATTCAAAGAGGTCGGCATCCTATGGCTACACCTTC. V gene TRBV24-1 combines with J gene TRBJ1-2; D remains ambiguous. The CDR3 loop spans 16 amino acids. The germline V gene encodes CDR1 KGHDR and CDR2 SFDVKD. V lost 2 bases and J lost 4, with 16 bases in between.

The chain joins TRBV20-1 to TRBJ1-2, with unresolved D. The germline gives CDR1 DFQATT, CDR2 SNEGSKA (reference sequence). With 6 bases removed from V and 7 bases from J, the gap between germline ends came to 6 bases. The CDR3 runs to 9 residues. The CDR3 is CSAVIGYTF. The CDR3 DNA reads TGCAGTGCCGTTATTGGCTACACCTTC.